What follows are 26 T cell receptor beta chains derived from one specimen sequenced in a study of OX40 agonist ivuxolimab in advanced cancers. Only in-frame clones appear in the TCRdb table, and some are missing; sequencing was by immunoSEQ multiplex PCR. Of more than 50,000 clones in the sample, approximately 86% were seen once. The source was CD4+ or CD8+ T cells sorted from blood, collected in a trial of the OX40 agonist ivuxolimab. These receptors came from an adult with an advanced solid tumor such as melanoma, head and neck, liver or kidney cancer.

The rearrangement uses TRBV7-2 and TRBJ1-5, with D tentatively TRBD1 (5 bases). The CDR3 totals 15 residues. Trimming took 2 bases from V and 7 from J, leaving 15 bases between them. Germline CDR1 reads SGHTA; CDR2 reads FQGNSA. CDR3 protein: CASSLRPRGDQPQHF. The CDR3 bases are TGTGCCAGCAGCTTAAGGCCCCGAGGGGACCAGCCCCAGCATTTT.

This chain connects TRBV4-1 to TRBJ2-7; TRBD1 agrees at 7 bases. J was trimmed by 4 bases and V by 4 bases; bases with no gene match: 13. The germline V gene encodes CDR1 MGHRA and CDR2 YSYEKL. The CDR3 sequence is 16 residues long. CDR3 sequence (DNA): TGCGCCAGCAGCCTAAGAGTGGTGAAGGGGGCATACGAGCAGTACTTC. Protein sequence: CASSLRVVKGAYEQYF.

This clone was picked up one time. The chain has TRBV6-1 and TRBJ1-4, with D unresolved. V was shortened by 0 bases and J by 11 bases, with 7 bases between the two germline ends. There are 12 residues in the CDR3. The germline gives CDR1 MNHNS, CDR2 SASEGT. The CDR3 reads CASSEAADKLFF. In nucleotides, the CDR3 is TGTGCCAGCAGTGAAGCGGCCGATAAACTGTTTTTT.

J is TRBJ1-3 and V is TRBV10-3; TRBD1 is a possible D gene (5 bases). Germline CDR1 is ENHRY and CDR2 is SYGVKD. The CDR3 spans 16 residues. V gave up 5 bases and J gave up 0 bases, with 14 bases separating them. In DNA, the CDR3 is TGTGCCATCAGTCCCATAGACAGCCTCTCTGGAAACACCATATATTTT. Encoded protein: CAISPIDSLSGNTIYF.

V and J are TRBV28 and TRBJ2-7; TRBD2 matches 7 bases. Germline CDR1 and CDR2: MDHEN and SYDVKM. The CDR3 runs to 17 residues. V trimming: 8 bases; J trimming: 2 bases; junction bases outside the gene matches: 18. The CDR3 region has the DNA TGTGCCAGCCTCTCGGGGGAGGGTGGGGGGTTCACCTACGAGCAGTACTTC. This codes for CASLSGEGGGFTYEQYF.

The gene calls are TRBV7-8 and TRBJ2-5, with D perhaps assigned TRBD1 or TRBD2 (6 bases each). The CDR3 is 14 residues long. Germline V CDR1 and CDR2: SGHVS, FQNEAQ. V was clipped by 7 bases and J by 5 bases, with 17 bases between them. The CDR3 DNA follows: TGTGCCAGCACCCTACGGGGGCGCGGGGAGACCCAGTACTTC. This gives the protein CASTLRGRGETQYF. The full variable domain, in which reference TRBV7-8 and TRBJ2-5 provide the parts outside the CDR3, is GAGVSQSPRYKVAKRGQDVALRCDPISGHVSLFWYQQALGQGPEFLTYFQNEAQLDKSGLPSDRFFAERPEGSVSTLKIQRTQQEDSAVYLCASTLRGRGETQYFGPGTRLLVL.

The CDR3 sequence: CASSLGYEQYF. CDR3 in DNA: TGTGCCAGCAGTTTAGGCTACGAGCAGTACTTC. The chain links TRBV27 to TRBJ2-7; the D is unclear. The V end lost 2 bases, the J end lost 3 bases, and 2 bases lay between the germline ends. The CDR3 runs to 11 residues. Germline lookup yields CDR1 MNHEY and CDR2 SMNVEV (reference sequence).

This chain uses TRBV6-5 with TRBJ1-5, with D perhaps matching TRBD1 (6 bases). The germline V gene has CDR1 MNHEY and CDR2 SVGAGI. The CDR3 runs to 14 residues. The germline V and J ends were trimmed by 6 bases and 4 bases, with 13 bases remaining between them. CDR3: CASRSGQRNQPQHF. As DNA, the CDR3 is TGTGCCAGCAGAAGTGGACAGCGTAATCAGCCCCAGCATTTT.

The chain employs TRBV19 and TRBJ1-2; TRBD1 matches at 9 bases. The V and J ends lost 8 bases and 7 bases, in that order; junction bases with no gene match: 8. The V gene's germline CDR1 is LNHDA and CDR2 SQIVND (reference sequence). The CDR3 sequence is 13 residues long. Here the CDR3 DNA reads TGTGCCAGTCGGGACAGGGTGCTGGGTGGCTACACCTTC. Translated: CASRDRVLGGYTF.

Only one count was recorded for this clone. In DNA form, the CDR3 reads TGTGCCAGCAGCTTACGGCCGGCCTTGTCCCAGTACTTC. Encoded protein: CASSLRPALSQYF. The gene calls are TRBV5-4 and TRBJ2-5; D gene unclear. Germline values: CDR1 SGHNT, CDR2 YYREEE (reference sequence). Trimming removed 2 bases from V and 9 bases from J, with 14 bases in between. The CDR3 sequence is 13 residues long.

The V call is TRBV7-2, the J call TRBJ2-5; possibly TRBD2 for D (5 bases). The J call is doubtful: the DNA matches TRBJ2-7 better. This CDR3 comprises 15 residues. From germline, CDR1 is SGHTA and CDR2 FQGNSA. CDR3: CASSLDGSGFYEQYF. CDR3 DNA sequence: TGTGCCAGCAGCTTAGATGGTTCGGGGTTCTACGAGCAGTACTTC.

This clone was seen a few times. The chain has TRBV27 and TRBJ2-2, with 11 nucleotides matching TRBD2. The CDR3 has 16 amino acids. With 4 bases clipped from V and 5 bases from J, the junction kept 6 bases outside the gene matches. CDR1 is MNHEY, CDR2 SMNVEV, per germline (reference sequence). CDR3 in amino acids: CASSSVAGGQTGELFF. CDR3 sequence (DNA): TGTGCCAGCAGTTCGGTAGCGGGGGGGCAAACCGGGGAGCTGTTTTTT.

The chain uses TRBV10-2 and TRBJ2-7; 9 bases line up with TRBD2. The germline CDR1 and CDR2 sequences are WSHSY and SAAADI. J lost 1 base, V lost 2 bases, and 15 bases had no gene match. This CDR3 is 19 amino acids long. DNA for the CDR3: TGCGCCAGCAGTGAGCCTTCCTTTGGTAGCGGGAGTAGGTCCTACGAGCAGTACTTC. Protein sequence: CASSEPSFGSGSRSYEQYF.

The chain is built from TRBV7-2 and TRBJ2-6; 7 nucleotides match TRBD1. Trimming removed 10 bases from V and 3 bases from J; junction bases left unmatched: 15. The length of the CDR3 is 17 residues. The germline V gene encodes CDR1 SGHTA and CDR2 FQGNSA. The CDR3 DNA sequence: TGTGCCACCGAAAGGGGGCTGGGAGCGCTTGGGGCCAACGTCCTGACTTTC. Protein: CATERGLGALGANVLTF.

The chain has TRBV5-1 and TRBJ1-1; unclear D gene. There are 15 residues in the CDR3. Germline CDR1 and CDR2: SGHRS and YFSETQ. V lost 2 bases to trimming and J lost 2 bases, with 13 bases between them. CDR3 loop: CASSFGRLANTEAFF. CDR3 DNA: TGCGCCAGCAGCTTTGGGCGGCTGGCTAACACTGAAGCTTTCTTT.

J is TRBJ2-7 and V is TRBV14, with unresolved D. Germline CDR1 reads SGHDN; CDR2 reads FVKESK. V was pared by 5 bases and J by 7 bases, with 21 bases between. This CDR3 region has 15 residues. The CDR3 region has the DNA TGTGCCAGCAGCTATGACCGGGTCTCTATGAGGGAGCAGTACTTC. Translated, it gives CASSYDRVSMREQYF.

The chain recombines TRBV5-5 with TRBJ2-1, with 13 bases fitting TRBD2. This CDR3 has 16 amino acids. V was pared by 4 bases and J by 6 bases, with 7 bases of the junction left unmatched. Germline CDR1 and CDR2: SGHKS and YYEKEE (reference sequence). The CDR3 DNA reads as TGTGCCAGCAGCCCAGCGGGACTAGCGGGATTCAATGAGCAGTTCTTC. Translation: CASSPAGLAGFNEQFF. The full variable domain, rest sourced from reference TRBV5-5 and TRBJ2-1, is DAGVTQSPTHLIKTRGQQVTLRCSPISGHKSVSWYQQVLGQGPQFIFQYYEKEERGRGNFPDRFSARQFPNYSSELNVNALLLGDSALYLCASSPAGLAGFNEQFFGPGTRLTVL.

V usage is TRBV5-4 and J usage is TRBJ2-5; TRBD1 might be the D (5 bases). V lost 4 bases and J 2 bases, leaving 12 bases between the germline ends. From germline, CDR1 is SGHNT and CDR2 YYREEE (reference sequence). This CDR3 comprises 14 residues. CDR3 DNA: TGTGCCAGCAGCCCAGGGAATGATCAAGAGACCCAGTACTTC. Translating gives CASSPGNDQETQYF.

The J gene is TRBJ1-1, the V gene TRBV4-1; a weak D match, TRBD1 (5 bases). CDR3 length: 15 amino acids. CDR1 and CDR2 (germline): MGHRA, YSYEKL. The V end was cut by 1 base, the J end by 1 base, with 10 bases between. Here the CDR3 DNA reads TGCGCCAGCAGCCAAGTTCCTGGGACGAACACTGAAGCTTTCTTT. Encoded protein: CASSQVPGTNTEAFF.

The J gene is TRBJ2-5, the V gene TRBV28, with D tentatively TRBD1 (7 bases). The CDR3 length is 16 residues. Germline V gene sequence: CDR1 MDHEN, CDR2 SYDVKM. With 8 bases removed from V and 2 bases from J, the gap between germline ends came to 21 bases. The CDR3 is CASPPRGAGNQETQYF. For the CDR3, the DNA is TGTGCCAGCCCTCCCAGGGGGGCGGGAAATCAAGAGACCCAGTACTTC.

The V gene is TRBV28, the J gene TRBJ2-3, with 7 positions matching TRBD1. Trimming at V came to 3 bases and at J to 0 bases, leaving 6 bases not matched to a gene. The CDR3 spans 16 residues. Germline loops: CDR1 MDHEN, CDR2 SYDVKM. CDR3 in amino acids: CASSLGDRASTDTQYF. The CDR3 bases are TGTGCCAGCAGTTTGGGAGACAGGGCTAGCACAGATACGCAGTATTTT.

The chain uses TRBV11-2 and TRBJ2-6, with no clear D. Trimming pared 2 bases from V and 0 bases from J, leaving 11 bases between. CDR3 length: 17 residues. Germline assignment: CDR1 SGHAT and CDR2 FQNNGV. In DNA form, the CDR3 reads TGTGCCAGCAGCTTAAGGCGGAAAACCTCTGGGGCCAACGTCCTGACTTTC. Encoded protein: CASSLRRKTSGANVLTF.

V usage is TRBV14 and J usage is TRBJ2-5; either TRBD1 or TRBD2 may supply D (5 bases each). The J call may be mistaken, given a closer DNA end match to TRBJ2-7. CDR3 length: 18 amino acids. The germline gives CDR1 SGHDN, CDR2 FVKESK. The CDR3 bases are TGTGCCAGCAGCCAACAACGGGGCAGAAGAGCAACTACCTACGAGCAGTACTTC. Translated: CASSQQRGRRATTYEQYF.

The chain uses TRBV18 and TRBJ1-2; 9 positions agree with TRBD1. CDR1 is KGHSH, CDR2 LQKENI, per germline. The junction had 4 bases not matched to a gene; V was cut back by 3 bases and J by 8 bases. CDR3 length: 13 amino acids. The CDR3 reads CASSPKQGAGYTF. CDR3 in DNA: TGTGCCAGCTCACCCAAACAGGGGGCCGGCTACACCTTC.

The gene calls are TRBV28 and TRBJ2-7; 8 bases match TRBD2. Losses at the gene ends were 6 bases for V and 4 bases for J; bases not matched to a gene: 11. CDR3 length: 15 amino acids. Germline V CDR1 and CDR2: MDHEN, SYDVKM. The CDR3 sequence: CASSRTSMGQYEQYF. Here the CDR3 DNA reads TGTGCCAGCAGCCGGACTAGCATGGGGCAATACGAGCAGTACTTC.

This sequence joins TRBV7-8 and TRBJ2-2, with no clear D. This CDR3 is built from 13 residues. V lost 1 base to trimming and J lost 4 bases, with 4 bases between them. In germline, CDR1 is SGHVS, CDR2 FQNEAQ. The CDR3 here is CASSLDVTGELFF. The CDR3 DNA is TGTGCCAGCAGCTTAGATGTCACCGGGGAGCTGTTTTTT.